This T cell receptor beta chain came from a study of CD8 T cells in ankylosing spondylitis (dated by TCRdb to about 2017). Turning to the overall study: T cell receptor beta repertoires were profiled in healthy donors and ankylosing spondylitis patients so that disease-linked TCR variants could be found. The full study cohort comprised 20 to 30 ankylosing spondylitis patients and about 110 healthy donors. Samples of peripheral blood were taken, and for ankylosing spondylitis patients, synovial fluid was collected as well.

This clonotype was seen ten or more times. The antigen it recognizes is unknown. Per-nucleotide qualities are absent, and no much larger clonotype sits a single base away. CDR1 LNHNV and CDR2 YYDKDF are derived from the germline V gene (reference sequence). Inclusive of the bounding cysteine and phenylalanine, the CDR3 is 13 residues long. The retained sequence is limited to the CDR3, 39 bases, with the frame set at the first base. For this chain, trimming is 11 bases at the V end and 4 bases at the J end, and the number of junction bases without a gene match is 8. Overall results and qualifications from the work: Significant enrichment of the disease-linked clones was reported in matched synovial fluid samples from ankylosing spondylitis patients. The disease-linked clones had a CD8+ phenotype and were found at relatively low frequencies in peripheral blood. Some of the motif variants had been reported before in the synovial fluid and blood of reactive arthritis patients, a finding that suggests common disease-initiation mechanisms. Blood from ankylosing spondylitis patients appeared to be characterized by a TCR beta motif composed of 7 to 9 highly homologous amino acid variants.

The sequencer was an Illumina HiSeq 2500. Quantitative 5'-RACE with molecular barcodes was the method used to prepare the TCR beta libraries. The paper's processing steps were these. To identify disease-linked TCR variants, a new computational method was used, one built on a probabilistic model of VDJ rearrangement. The public reads were quality trimmed at Q25 with fastp and then assembled into clones with MiXCR by TCRdb, keeping productive beta chains. Rows with a matching CDR3 protein are joined into one entry that keeps the most common DNA and genes. TCRdb's processing, not the authors' own work, is the source of the V and J calls. The sample includes 200,000 to 300,000 distinct CDR3 sequences, with approximately 12% observed a single time. The ten top clones hold less than 7% of the sample.

The origin of this receptor is a male donor with ankylosing spondylitis or in good health (not recorded which). The sample taken for sequencing was blood, either unsorted or a sorted T cell fraction (not recorded which). The rearrangement joined TRBV15 to TRBJ1-5; 7 middle bases align to TRBD1. The DNA sequence follows: TGTGCCGCGGGGACAGCCAAAAATCAGCCCCAGCATTTT. This translates into CAAGTAKNQPQHF. The variable domain in full, with residues beyond the CDR3 obtained from the reference TRBV15 and TRBJ1-5 genes, is DAMVIQNPRYQVTQFGKPVTLSCSQTLNHNVMYWYQQKSSQAPKLLFHYYDKDFNNEADTPDNFQSRRPNTSFCFLDIRSPGLGDTAMYLCAAGTAKNQPQHFGDGTRLSIL.